A selection of T cell receptor beta chains follows, all from one sample in a study of cytomegalovirus exposure and HLA in healthy donors. The protocol was immunoSEQ multiplex PCR, while the TCRdb copy is restricted to in-frame clones and leaves out a portion. The table records fewer than 95,000 clones, about 69% of them present only once. The sample was PBMCs. These receptors all stem from a woman aged 40-49 years in good health and CMV-seropositive. The CDR3 runs from the conserved cysteine through the conserved F or W. Each record gives: clone size, J gene, D gene, V gene, CDR3 protein, CDR3 DNA. A D gene is named only where the DNA matches it firmly. Expanded clones are given a class, and other clones once, few, many or no size at all.

size: NA
J: TRBJ1-2
D: TRBD1
V: TRBV4-2
CDR3: CASSQLPGQGKRGYTF
DNA: TGTGCCAGCAGCCAGTTACCGGGACAGGGGAAAAGGGGCTACACCTTC

size: once
J: TRBJ1-4
D: TRBD1
V: TRBV10-3
CDR3: CAISEPGQDIVRGNEKLFF
DNA: TGTGCCATCAGTGAGCCCGGACAGGACATCGTTAGGGGTAATGAAAAACTGTTTTTT

size: few
J: TRBJ1-1
D: NA
V: TRBV6-4
CDR3: CASSDSPTGNTEAFF
DNA: TGTGCCAGCAGTGACTCTCCGACAGGGAACACTGAAGCTTTCTTT

size: NA
J: TRBJ2-7
D: TRBD1
V: TRBV7-9
CDR3: CASSWTGFTYEQYF
DNA: TGTGCCAGCAGCTGGACAGGCTTTACCTACGAGCAGTACTTC

size: NA
J: TRBJ2-5
D: TRBD1
V: TRBV6-5
CDR3: CASLAGALGGETQYF
DNA: TGTGCCAGTCTGGCAGGGGCGCTAGGGGGCGAGACCCAGTACTTC

size: NA
J: TRBJ2-5
D: NA
V: TRBV9
CDR3: CASSVSGQETQYF
DNA: TGTGCCAGCAGCGTATCGGGGCAAGAGACCCAGTACTTC

size: NA
J: TRBJ1-5
D: TRBD1
V: TRBV19
CDR3: CASSIPDREVDQPQHF
DNA: TGTGCCAGTAGTATCCCTGACAGGGAAGTGGATCAGCCCCAGCATTTT

size: NA
J: TRBJ1-3
D: TRBD1
V: TRBV5-6
CDR3: CASSEDRGTGNTIYF
DNA: TGTGCCAGCAGCGAGGACAGGGGCACTGGAAACACCATATATTTT

size: once
J: TRBJ1-2
D: TRBD1
V: TRBV29-1
CDR3: CSARTGFDYGYTF
DNA: TGCAGCGCCCGGACAGGGTTTGACTATGGCTACACCTTC

size: once
J: TRBJ2-4
D: NA
V: TRBV6-5
CDR3: CASSRDFRIQYF
DNA: TGTGCCAGCAGCCGGGACTTCCGAATTCAGTACTTC

size: NA
J: TRBJ2-7
D: NA
V: TRBV28
CDR3: CASSYPGSYEQYF
DNA: TGTGCCAGCAGTTATCCAGGTTCCTACGAGCAGTACTTC

size: NA
J: TRBJ2-3
D: TRBD1
V: TRBV6-1
CDR3: CASRPDRASTDTQYF
DNA: TGTGCCAGCAGACCTGACAGGGCGAGCACAGATACGCAGTATTTT

size: NA
J: TRBJ1-5
D: NA
V: TRBV6-1
CDR3: CASSGRVGAYSNQPQHF
DNA: TGTGCCAGCAGTGGCAGGGTGGGGGCCTATAGCAATCAGCCCCAGCATTTT

size: NA
J: TRBJ1-2
D: NA
V: TRBV30
CDR3: CAWSVRGTYYGYTF
DNA: TGTGCCTGGAGTGTACGAGGGACATACTATGGCTACACCTTC

size: few
J: TRBJ2-5
D: TRBD1
V: TRBV7-2
CDR3: CASQVRGRQETQYF
DNA: TGTGCCAGCCAAGTCAGGGGGCGTCAGGAGACCCAGTACTTC

size: NA
J: TRBJ2-6
D: NA
V: TRBV9
CDR3: CASSPLSGGGANVLTF
DNA: TGTGCCAGCAGCCCCCTATCCGGAGGTGGGGCCAACGTCCTGACTTTC

size: few
J: TRBJ2-3
D: TRBD2
V: TRBV15
CDR3: CATSRLAGFTDTQYF
DNA: TGTGCCACCAGCAGACTAGCGGGATTCACAGATACGCAGTATTTT

size: NA
J: TRBJ2-3
D: TRBD2
V: TRBV15
CDR3: CATSLGGGVSTDTQYF
DNA: TGTGCCACCAGCTTAGGCGGGGGAGTGAGCACAGATACGCAGTATTTT

size: NA
J: TRBJ2-7
D: TRBD1
V: TRBV10-2
CDR3: CASYDRGPHEQYF
DNA: TGCGCCAGCTACGACAGGGGGCCTCACGAGCAGTACTTC

size: NA
J: TRBJ1-2
D: NA
V: TRBV30
CDR3: CAWSVPGRQGYTF
DNA: TGTGCCTGGAGTGTACCGGGGAGGCAGGGCTACACCTTC

size: NA
J: TRBJ2-7
D: NA
V: TRBV2
CDR3: CASQFRTDDYEQYF
DNA: TGTGCCAGCCAATTCAGGACAGATGATTACGAGCAGTACTTC

size: NA
J: TRBJ1-2
D: NA
V: TRBV28
CDR3: CASSLGRGGDRGYTF
DNA: TGTGCCAGCAGTTTGGGGAGGGGGGGGGATAGGGGCTACACCTTC

size: NA
J: TRBJ2-1
D: TRBD2
V: TRBV14
CDR3: CASSQIAGGLLEQFF
DNA: TGTGCCAGCAGCCAGATAGCGGGAGGCTTACTTGAGCAGTTCTTC

size: NA
J: TRBJ1-1
D: NA
V: TRBV5-1
CDR3: CASSDRAGGSTEAFF
DNA: TGCGCCAGCAGCGACCGGGCGGGGGGTTCCACTGAAGCTTTCTTT

size: few
J: TRBJ1-2
D: TRBD1
V: TRBV2
CDR3: CASSRTGGVAGYTF
DNA: TGTGCCAGCAGTCGGACAGGGGGCGTTGCTGGCTACACCTTC

size: NA
J: TRBJ1-1
D: NA
V: TRBV27
CDR3: CASSLRSPMNTEAFF
DNA: TGTGCCAGCAGTTTAAGGAGCCCCATGAACACTGAAGCTTTCTTT

size: NA
J: TRBJ1-2
D: TRBD1
V: TRBV6-5
CDR3: CASRPGQGYGYTF
DNA: TGTGCCAGCAGACCCGGACAGGGCTATGGCTACACCTTC

size: few
J: TRBJ1-1
D: NA
V: TRBV10-1
CDR3: CASSVSRANTEAFF
DNA: TGCGCCAGCAGTGTTAGCAGGGCGAACACTGAAGCTTTCTTT

size: NA
J: TRBJ1-2
D: NA
V: TRBV7-9
CDR3: CASSLGGRINYGYTF
DNA: TGTGCCAGCAGCTTAGGGGGCAGGATCAACTATGGCTACACCTTC

size: NA
J: TRBJ1-2
D: NA
V: TRBV2
CDR3: CASSPDRVYGYTF
DNA: TGTGCCAGCAGTCCGGACAGAGTCTATGGCTACACCTTC

size: NA
J: TRBJ1-2
D: TRBD1
V: TRBV11-2
CDR3: CASSRAVWRQGAISF
DNA: TGTGCCAGCAGCCGTGCAGTCTGGAGACAGGGGGCGATATCCTTC

size: NA
J: TRBJ2-3
D: TRBD1
V: TRBV7-9
CDR3: CASSVTGGRTDTQYF
DNA: TGTGCCAGCAGCGTTACAGGGGGGCGGACAGATACGCAGTATTTT

size: NA
J: TRBJ1-5
D: TRBD1
V: TRBV30
CDR3: CAWKGQISNQPQHF
DNA: TGTGCCTGGAAGGGACAGATTAGCAATCAGCCCCAGCATTTT

size: NA
J: TRBJ1-1
D: TRBD1
V: TRBV20-1
CDR3: CSASQTGEAFF
DNA: TGCAGTGCTAGCCAGACAGGGGAAGCTTTCTTT

size: NA
J: TRBJ2-5
D: NA
V: TRBV4-1
CDR3: CASSQGRSQETQYF
DNA: TGCGCCAGCAGCCAAGGGCGGAGCCAAGAGACCCAGTACTTC

size: NA
J: TRBJ2-1
D: TRBD1
V: TRBV19
CDR3: CASSTGPPEQFF
DNA: TGTGCCAGTTCGACAGGGCCTCCTGAGCAGTTCTTC

size: few
J: TRBJ2-7
D: NA
V: TRBV7-9
CDR3: CASSLAQIGVGEQYF
DNA: TGTGCCAGCAGCTTAGCGCAGATAGGGGTTGGGGAGCAGTACTTC

size: NA
J: TRBJ1-1
D: NA
V: TRBV15
CDR3: CATSRDEHNTEAFF
DNA: TGTGCCACCAGCAGAGATGAGCATAACACTGAAGCTTTCTTT

size: NA
J: TRBJ2-7
D: NA
V: TRBV25-1
CDR3: CASSEWGQGGSYEQYF
DNA: TGTGCCAGCAGTGAATGGGGGCAGGGAGGGTCCTACGAGCAGTACTTC

size: few
J: TRBJ2-7
D: NA
V: TRBV5-6
CDR3: CASSLRYEQYF
DNA: TGTGCCAGCAGCTTGCGTTACGAGCAGTACTTC

size: NA
J: TRBJ2-3
D: NA
V: TRBV6-1
CDR3: CASSEAEQPTDTQYF
DNA: TGTGCCAGCAGCGAAGCGGAGCAACCCACAGATACGCAGTATTTT

size: NA
J: TRBJ2-5
D: NA
V: TRBV19
CDR3: CASSIRRMGGLETQYF
DNA: TGTGCCAGTAGTATACGACGTATGGGGGGTTTGGAGACCCAGTACTTC

size: NA
J: TRBJ2-5
D: NA
V: TRBV30
CDR3: CAWSVPSSPETQYF
DNA: TGTGCCTGGAGTGTACCTAGCTCCCCAGAGACCCAGTACTTC

size: NA
J: TRBJ2-2
D: TRBD1
V: TRBV4-1
CDR3: CASSQSMGTANTGELFF
DNA: TGCGCCAGCAGCCAATCTATGGGGACAGCGAACACCGGGGAGCTGTTTTTT

size: NA
J: TRBJ1-1
D: NA
V: TRBV18
CDR3: CASSQQTANTEAFF
DNA: TGTGCCAGCTCACAACAGACAGCGAACACTGAAGCTTTCTTT

size: NA
J: TRBJ1-5
D: NA
V: TRBV4-3
CDR3: CASSQDGAALQPQHF
DNA: TGCGCCAGCAGCCAAGATGGGGCGGCTTTACAGCCCCAGCATTTT

size: NA
J: TRBJ2-5
D: TRBD2
V: TRBV5-6
CDR3: CASSHRRGTNIETQYF
DNA: TGTGCCAGCAGTCACCGACGAGGGACTAACATAGAGACCCAGTACTTC

size: NA
J: TRBJ1-2
D: NA
V: TRBV28
CDR3: CASSLKGTGYTF
DNA: TGTGCCAGCAGTTTAAAAGGGACAGGCTACACCTTC

size: NA
J: TRBJ1-2
D: NA
V: TRBV18
CDR3: CASSPSGVRTNYGYTF
DNA: TGTGCCAGCTCACCATCGGGTGTGCGAACTAACTATGGCTACACCTTC

size: NA
J: TRBJ2-1
D: NA
V: TRBV7-8
CDR3: CASSLVGWSSSYNEQFF
DNA: TGTGCCAGCAGCTTAGTCGGATGGAGCAGCTCCTACAATGAGCAGTTCTTC

size: NA
J: TRBJ1-5
D: NA
V: TRBV28
CDR3: CASSSQYREVIGQPQHF
DNA: TGTGCCAGCAGTTCCCAATACAGGGAAGTAATAGGTCAGCCCCAGCATTTT

size: NA
J: TRBJ1-5
D: NA
V: TRBV7-9
CDR3: CASSLGLGAGWNQPQHF
DNA: TGTGCCAGCAGCTTAGGTTTGGGCGCAGGGTGGAATCAGCCCCAGCATTTT

size: NA
J: TRBJ2-5
D: NA
V: TRBV2
CDR3: CASRGAPRETQYF
DNA: TGTGCCAGCAGGGGGGCCCCGCGGGAGACCCAGTACTTC

size: NA
J: TRBJ1-5
D: NA
V: TRBV5-1
CDR3: CASSLALGAQPQHF
DNA: TGCGCCAGCAGCTTGGCCTTGGGAGCTCAGCCCCAGCATTTT

size: NA
J: TRBJ2-7
D: NA
V: TRBV19
CDR3: CASSIDLERGTYEQYF
DNA: TGTGCCAGTAGTATAGACCTCGAAAGGGGGACCTACGAGCAGTACTTC